A selection of T cell receptor beta chains follows, all from one sample in a study of neoadjuvant anti-PD-1 for oral cavity cancer. Some clones are missing from TCRdb's copy, which holds only in-frame ones; the method was immunoSEQ multiplex PCR. The sample carries approximately 15,000 clones, roughly 40% recorded once. The sample consisted of tumor tissue, taken after nivolumab (anti-PD-1) treatment. Receptors originate from a person aged 40 to 85 with oral cavity squamous cell carcinoma. Each CDR3 is given with its conserved first and last residue. The order of the fields is CDR3 protein, CDR3 DNA, clone size, J gene, V gene, D gene. D genes are given only for firm matches. Size values are once, few and many counts, or a class for expanded clones, and some rows have none.

CASSVGGQGPAGEQYF,TGTGCCAGCAGCGTAGGGGGACAGGGGCCCGCAGGAGAGCAGTACTTC,NA,TRBJ2-7,TRBV9,TRBD1
CATSRDRRARGTDTQYF,TGTGCCACCAGCAGAGATCGGAGGGCGCGGGGCACAGATACGCAGTATTTT,NA,TRBJ2-3,TRBV15,NA
CASSPNSVLTDTQYF,TGTGCCAGCTCACCGAACAGCGTCCTCACAGATACGCAGTATTTT,NA,TRBJ2-3,TRBV18,NA
CASSFLPGQAGRGLFF,TGTGCCAGCAGCTTCCTCCCGGGACAGGCGGGTCGGGGGCTGTTTTTT,few,TRBJ1-4,TRBV11-2,TRBD1
CASSLTSGGPGSPGELFF,TGTGCCAGCAGCCTAACTAGCGGGGGGCCCGGGAGCCCCGGGGAGCTGTTTTTT,medium-sized,TRBJ2-2,TRBV11-2,TRBD2
CASSVGGIGNTEAFF,TGTGCCAGCAGTGTTGGGGGCATAGGGAACACTGAAGCTTTCTTT,NA,TRBJ1-1,TRBV2,NA
CASSYSRGGGELFF,TGTGCCAGCAGTTACTCGAGGGGAGGCGGGGAGCTGTTTTTT,NA,TRBJ2-2,TRBV6-6,NA
CASSLITTGALNTGELFF,TGCGCCAGCAGCTTGATAACCACAGGGGCCCTAAACACCGGGGAGCTGTTTTTT,NA,TRBJ2-2,TRBV5-1,TRBD1
CASRGQGAGGYTF,TGTGCCAGCAGGGGACAGGGGGCAGGGGGCTACACCTTC,few,TRBJ1-2,TRBV2,TRBD1
CASAPGQAYNEQFF,TGTGCTAGTGCCCCGGGTCAGGCCTACAATGAGCAGTTCTTC,few,TRBJ2-1,TRBV12-5,NA
CASSWGTGTDTQYF,TGTGCCAGCAGCTGGGGGACAGGCACAGATACGCAGTATTTT,few,TRBJ2-3,TRBV6-1,TRBD1
CASSPRTGEGNTIYF,TGCGCCAGCAGCCCCCGGACAGGGGAAGGAAACACCATATATTTT,NA,TRBJ1-3,TRBV4-3,TRBD1
CAIGQGGNTEAFF,TGTGCCATTGGACAGGGTGGAAACACTGAAGCTTTCTTT,few,TRBJ1-1,TRBV6-5,TRBD1
CASSYSLAGASYNEQFF,TGTGCCAGCAGCTACTCACTAGCGGGGGCCTCCTACAATGAGCAGTTCTTC,NA,TRBJ2-1,TRBV5-8,TRBD2
CASSSTGTTMNTEAFF,TGCGCCAGCAGCTCGACCGGGACAACTATGAACACTGAAGCTTTCTTT,NA,TRBJ1-1,TRBV5-1,NA
CASSYGGSNTEAFF,TGTGCCAGCAGTTACGGGGGGTCGAACACTGAAGCTTTCTTT,NA,TRBJ1-1,TRBV6-6,NA
CASSRTGQRSTEAFF,TGTGCCAGCAGTCGGACAGGGCAGAGGTCCACTGAAGCTTTCTTT,NA,TRBJ1-1,TRBV6-6,TRBD1
CSVSGSKSSTDTQYF,TGCAGCGTATCCGGTTCGAAATCTAGCACAGATACGCAGTATTTT,NA,TRBJ2-3,TRBV29-1,NA
CASSEAGNVREAFF,TGTGCCAGCAGTGAGGCAGGAAATGTCCGTGAAGCTTTCTTT,NA,TRBJ1-1,TRBV6-1,NA
CASSFGDSPLHF,TGTGCCAGCAGTTTTGGGGATTCACCCCTCCACTTT,few,TRBJ1-6,TRBV6-5,NA
CASSRGGGGSTDTQYF,TGTGCCAGCAGCCGGGGAGGGGGGGGCAGCACAGATACGCAGTATTTT,NA,TRBJ2-3,TRBV11-2,NA
CASSQDTGTYGYTF,TGCGCCAGCAGCCAAGACACAGGGACCTATGGCTACACCTTC,medium-sized,TRBJ1-2,TRBV4-3,NA
CASSQQGGSNQPQHF,TGTGCCAGCAGCCAACAGGGAGGTAGCAATCAGCCCCAGCATTTT,many,TRBJ1-5,TRBV6-6,NA
CASSGVGLNEQYF,TGTGCCAGCAGCGGGGTGGGTTTGAACGAGCAGTACTTC,once,TRBJ2-7,TRBV5-5,NA
CASSSPRGGNQPQHF,TGTGCCAGCAGCTCACCCAGGGGCGGTAATCAGCCCCAGCATTTT,NA,TRBJ1-5,TRBV5-6,NA
CASSLVLGLSSYEQYF,TGCGCCAGCAGCTTGGTCCTGGGCTTGAGCTCCTACGAGCAGTACTTC,many,TRBJ2-7,TRBV5-1,NA
CASSQQGMNTEAFF,TGCGCCAGCAGCCAACAGGGAATGAACACTGAAGCTTTCTTT,NA,TRBJ1-1,TRBV4-3,NA
CASSDGLNQPQHF,TGTGCCAGCAGTGACGGGTTGAATCAGCCCCAGCATTTT,few,TRBJ1-5,TRBV6-4,NA
CASSFQSGAETQYF,TGTGCCAGCAGCTTTCAATCAGGGGCAGAGACCCAGTACTTC,NA,TRBJ2-5,TRBV7-2,NA
CASSEDIPGQRPYGYTF,TGTGCCAGCAGTGAAGATATTCCGGGACAGCGACCCTATGGCTACACCTTC,few,TRBJ1-2,TRBV6-1,TRBD1
CASSLYSGDTEAFF,TGTGCCAGTAGTTTATATTCAGGGGACACTGAAGCTTTCTTT,NA,TRBJ1-1,TRBV19,NA
CAISASLQSTDTQYF,TGTGCCATCAGTGCTTCCCTCCAAAGCACAGATACGCAGTATTTT,once,TRBJ2-3,TRBV10-3,NA
CAISPQGFNTEAFF,TGTGCCATCAGTCCACAGGGTTTTAACACTGAAGCTTTCTTT,NA,TRBJ1-1,TRBV10-3,NA
CASSDPSGITYEQYF,TGTGCCAGTAGCGATCCTTCCGGCATTACCTACGAGCAGTACTTC,few,TRBJ2-7,TRBV19,NA
CASTSFYSGRNTGELFF,TGTGCCAGCACCTCTTTTTACTCAGGGCGGAACACCGGGGAGCTGTTTTTT,NA,TRBJ2-2,TRBV7-8,NA
CASSPDRNYGYTF,TGTGCCAGCAGCCCCGACAGGAACTATGGCTACACCTTC,NA,TRBJ1-2,TRBV5-5,NA
CASSLVGRSSYNEQFF,TGTGCCAGCAGCTTAGTAGGGCGGAGCTCCTACAATGAGCAGTTCTTC,NA,TRBJ2-1,TRBV11-3,NA
CASSSPGQGAGQPQHF,TGTGCCAGCAGTTCTCCGGGACAGGGGGCTGGTCAGCCCCAGCATTTT,NA,TRBJ1-5,TRBV6-6,TRBD1
CASSLSGRGYQPQHF,TGTGCCAGCAGTTTATCGGGGAGGGGCTATCAGCCCCAGCATTTT,NA,TRBJ1-5,TRBV27,NA
CASSYSQGRLPQHF,TGTGCCAGCAGTTACTCCCAGGGGAGGCTGCCCCAGCATTTT,NA,TRBJ1-5,TRBV6-5,NA
CASSPDLPGHEQYF,TGTGCCAGCAGCCCGGACCTCCCGGGTCACGAGCAGTACTTC,NA,TRBJ2-7,TRBV7-2,NA
CASSYNHHGAYEQYF,TGTGCCAGCAGTTATAACCACCACGGGGCCTACGAGCAGTACTTC,few,TRBJ2-7,TRBV6-6,NA
CASSLSGETQYF,TGTGCCAGCAGTTTATCTGGGGAGACCCAGTACTTC,NA,TRBJ2-5,TRBV27,NA
CASSLGASNYGYTF,TGTGCCAGCAGCTTAGGGGCATCTAACTATGGCTACACCTTC,NA,TRBJ1-2,TRBV5-6,NA
CASSLIREGPMNTEAFF,TGTGCCAGCAGCTTGATCCGCGAGGGGCCTATGAACACTGAAGCTTTCTTT,NA,TRBJ1-1,TRBV5-8,NA
CATSRDPFSNQPQHF,TGTGCCACCAGCAGAGACCCCTTTAGCAATCAGCCCCAGCATTTT,NA,TRBJ1-5,TRBV15,NA
CASSKDRGWSYGYTF,TGTGCCAGCAGCAAGGACAGGGGTTGGAGCTATGGCTACACCTTC,medium-sized,TRBJ1-2,TRBV7-2,TRBD1
CASSLGTSSPLHF,TGTGCCAGCAGCTTGGGTACTTCTTCACCCCTCCACTTT,few,TRBJ1-6,TRBV7-9,NA
CASSSGGREQYF,TGCGCCAGCTCCTCAGGGGGAAGGGAGCAGTACTTC,NA,TRBJ2-7,TRBV5-1,TRBD1
CASSSTGIYGYTF,TGTGCCAGCAGCTCAACAGGGATCTATGGCTACACCTTC,once,TRBJ1-2,TRBV7-6,NA